The 28 T cell receptor beta chains presented below share a single source sample, sequenced in a study of tumor-infiltrating lymphocytes in primary liver carcinoma. Germline DNA was extracted alongside blood RNA, which was obtained from unsorted whole blood. Researchers generated TCR beta cDNA from about 530 ng of total RNA, relying on a constant-region primer. Libraries covering TCR beta were generated through three nested multiplex PCR rounds (using a slightly modified ARM-PCR). TRBV1-TRBV30 forward and Cbeta reverse primers drove the first two approximately 11-cycle rounds. TCRdb re-called the multiplex PCR reads with MiXCR, one entry per CDR3 protein. The data show about 200,000 distinct CDR3 sequences, around 60% seen once. Sequences were obtained from peripheral blood. These receptors came from a woman aged 55-69 years with primary liver carcinoma and hepatitis B virus infection.

This chain links TRBV11-3 with TRBJ2-6; TRBD1 or TRBD2 may be the D gene (5 bases each). There are 17 residues in the CDR3. V was shortened by 8 bases and J by 9 bases, with 26 bases between the two germline ends. Germline CDR1 is SGHNT and CDR2 is YENEEA. In DNA, the CDR3 is TGTGCCAGCCGACGGGATGGGACGGGCTCTTGGGTCAACGTCCTGACTTTC. Its protein product is CASRRDGTGSWVNVLTF.

As to this clonotype: A read error may account for a junction end that differs from germline. This chain links TRBV6-5 with TRBJ2-5; 9 nucleotides match TRBD1. CDR1 and CDR2 (germline): MNHEY, SVGAGI. The CDR3 has 15 residues. This CDR3 reads CACSSPGTGKEAQYF. In DNA, the CDR3 is TGTGCCTGCAGTTCCCCGGGGACAGGGAAGGAGGCCCAGTACTTC.

In this sample, this clonotype turned up many times. The rearrangement joins TRBV29-1 to TRBJ2-3; D is possibly TRBD1 (6 bases). CDR1 is SQVTM, CDR2 ANQGSEA, per germline. The ends were cut back, 2 bases at V and 1 base at J, with 13 bases in the middle. This CDR3 comprises 15 residues. CDR3 sequence: CSVEWRNRGTDTQYF. The CDR3 DNA is TGCAGCGTTGAATGGCGGAACAGGGGCACAGATACGCAGTATTTT.

The gene calls are TRBV11-3 and TRBJ1-5, with D unresolved. The CDR3 extends over 16 amino acids. Between the trimmed V and J ends, which lost 1 base and 6 bases, there was a span of 16 bases. The germline V gene encodes CDR1 SGHNT and CDR2 YENEEA. As DNA, the CDR3 is TGTGCCAGCAGCTTAGGAGACACGGGTTGGGCTCAGCCCCAGCATTTT. Protein sequence: CASSLGDTGWAQPQHF.

Concerning this clonotype itself: One junction end does not reproduce the germline sequence, and a read error may be involved. This sequence joins TRBV11-2 and TRBJ2-3; D unclear. CDR3 length equals 16 residues. Looked up from germline, CDR1 is SGHAT and CDR2 is FQNNGV. CDR3 sequence reads: CASSLLVVESTDTQYF. CDR3 bases: TGTGCCAGCAGCCTGCTTGTAGTGGAGTCCACAGATACGCAATATTTT.

This clonotype was observed many times. The chain carries TRBV10-2 and TRBJ2-5, with TRBD2 matching over 8 bases. The J segment lost 5 bases and the V segment lost 8 bases, leaving 7 bases of the junction unmatched. The germline CDR1 and CDR2 sequences are WSHSY and SAAADI. The CDR3 loop spans 13 amino acids. The DNA of the CDR3 is TGCGCCAGCCAATCCCGACTAGCGGAGACCCAGTACTTC. Amino acids: CASQSRLAETQYF.

Regarding this clonotype: An end of the junction differs from the germline gene, which may be a read error. The chain joins TRBV12-3 or TRBV12-4 to TRBJ2-3; D not certain. The CDR3 is 13 amino acids. The CDR3 DNA sequence: TGTGCCAGCAATTTAGGCAGCACAGATACGCAGTATTTT. This gives the protein CASNLGSTDTQYF.

A remark on this clonotype: A much larger clonotype is one base distant, so this may be a read error. The rearrangement uses TRBV12-3 or TRBV12-4 and TRBJ2-2; the D gene is possibly TRBD1 (6 bases). This CDR3 is 15 amino acids long. Here the CDR3 reads CASSFVLRDTRELFF. DNA of the CDR3: TGTGCCAGCAGTTTTGTTCTTAGGGACACCAGGGAGCTGTTTTTT.

On this clonotype: One end of the junction varies from germline; a read error may be responsible. CDR3 DNA: TGTGTCAGCAGTTTCGGGACTAGCGGGTTGAATGAGCAGTTCTTC. This translates into CVSSFGTSGLNEQFF. The chain is built from TRBV12-3 or TRBV12-4 and TRBJ2-1, with TRBD2 identical over 12 bases. This CDR3 has 15 amino acids.

This clonotype was picked up many times. The genes are TRBV12-3 or TRBV12-4 and TRBJ2-5, with 8 bases aligning to TRBD2. The CDR3 sequence is 14 residues long. V lost 3 bases and J lost 7; bases outside the gene matches: 7. The CDR3 region is CASSLVGTRGTQYF. The CDR3 nucleotides are TGTGCCAGCAGTTTGGTAGGGACTAGAGGGACCCAGTACTTC.

The chain recombines TRBV10-1 with TRBJ2-1, with 7 bases identical to TRBD2. J was trimmed by 7 bases and V by 4 bases; bases with no gene match: 4. Germline CDR1 WNHNN, CDR2 SYGVQD (reference sequence). The CDR3 spans 13 residues. CDR3 sequence reads: CASSGTSFNEQFF. Here the CDR3 DNA reads TGCGCCAGCAGTGGGACTAGTTTTAATGAGCAGTTCTTC.

The gene calls are TRBV7-8 and TRBJ2-7; TRBD1 agrees at 8 bases. Per germline, CDR1 SGHVS and CDR2 FQNEAQ. The trim removed 1 base at V and 5 bases at J, leaving 10 bases unmatched. This CDR3 comprises 16 residues. This CDR3 is CASSLGDRSVTNEQYF. CDR3 in DNA: TGTGCCAGCAGCTTAGGGGACAGGTCGGTTACTAACGAGCAGTACTTC.

The chain has TRBV7-9 and TRBJ2-1, with D perhaps TRBD1 or TRBD2 (5 bases each). The CDR3 has 14 amino acids. From germline, CDR1 is SEHNR and CDR2 FQNEAQ (reference sequence). Trimming shortened V by 4 bases and J by 4 bases, and 11 bases separated the two germline ends. The CDR3 DNA reads TGTGCCAGCAGCTCTCGGGACCGTTACAATGAGCAGTTCTTC. Translating gives CASSSRDRYNEQFF.

On this clonotype itself: This may arise from a read error, as a much more abundant clone is one base away. The chain employs TRBV6-5 and TRBJ2-1, with D uncertain. The CDR3 length is 15 residues. Germline CDR1 and CDR2: MNHEY and SVGAGI. V was trimmed by 6 bases and J by 2 bases, leaving 14 bases between them. The CDR3 reads CASSPLYPPYNEQFF. DNA for the CDR3: TGTGCCAGCAGCCCCCTATATCCCCCCTACAATGAGCAGTTCTTC.

About this clonotype: A read error may account for a junction end that differs from germline. This chain uses TRBV11-2 with TRBJ2-1; no reliable D call. The CDR3 spans 14 residues. Per germline, CDR1 SGHAT and CDR2 FQNNGV. This CDR3 reads CTSSLRSDYNVQFF. The CDR3 DNA reads as TGTACCAGCAGCCTGAGGTCTGATTACAATGTGCAGTTCTTC.

This clonotype was observed many times. This chain connects TRBV6-1 to TRBJ2-1; D not certain. The germline V gene encodes CDR1 MNHNS and CDR2 SASEGT. V lost 2 bases and J lost 0, with 8 bases in between. The CDR3 contains 15 residues. CDR3 protein: CASSESLGSYNEQFF. DNA of the CDR3: TGTGCCAGCAGTGAAAGTTTGGGCTCCTACAATGAGCAGTTCTTC.

This clonotype was detected once. Given a much more abundant clone one base away, this may be a read error. The gene calls are TRBV4-1 and TRBJ1-4; unclear D gene. In germline, CDR1 is MGHRA, CDR2 YSYEKL. This CDR3 has 13 amino acids. V was cut by 6 bases and J by 5 bases, with 10 bases left in between. The CDR3 DNA reads as TGCGCCAGCAGGTGGCAGGAGAATGAAAAACTGTTTTTT. Translating it yields CASRWQENEKLFF.

V and J are TRBV11-1 and TRBJ1-6; D possibly corresponds to TRBD1 (5 bases). The CDR3 runs 14 residues. In germline, CDR1 is SGHAT, CDR2 FQDESV (reference sequence). Trimming shortened V by 9 bases and J by 7 bases, and 16 bases separated the two germline ends. The CDR3 nucleotides are TGTGCCAGTAACTCGCGCGGGGGGAATTCACCCCTCCACTTT. The encoded protein is CASNSRGGNSPLHF.

In DNA form, the CDR3 reads TGTGCCAGCAACTCCACACGGACTAGCGGGGATACGCAGTATTTT. Amino acids: CASNSTRTSGDTQYF. This rearrangement joins TRBV7-8 to TRBJ2-3, with TRBD2 identical over 11 bases. This CDR3 is built from 15 residues. Germline lookup yields CDR1 SGHVS and CDR2 FQNEAQ. J lost 6 bases, V lost 7 bases, and 9 bases had no gene match.

This clonotype was seen only once. An end of the junction does not agree with germline; a read error may underlie this. The chain has TRBV4-1 and TRBJ2-5; 7 nucleotides line up with TRBD1. The germline gives CDR1 MGHRA, CDR2 YSYEKL. The CDR3 runs 15 residues. CDR3 protein: CTSSQTETGTETQYF. The DNA for the CDR3 is TGCACCAGCAGCCAAACCGAGACAGGGACCGAGACCCAGTACTTC.

On this clonotype itself: A much larger clone is a single base away; this may be a read error. The rearrangement uses TRBV6-1 and TRBJ2-5; no firm D call. V was clipped by 7 bases and J by 7 bases, with 13 bases between them. CDR1 MNHNS and CDR2 SASEGT come from the germline V gene. CDR3 length equals 12 residues. The CDR3 is CASKMDGVTQYF. The DNA of the CDR3 is TGTGCCAGCAAGATGGATGGAGTGACCCAGTACTTC.

The chain links TRBV6-5 to TRBJ1-5; possibly TRBD1 for D (5 bases). The CDR3 consists of 18 residues. V was clipped by 2 bases and J by 7 bases, with 24 bases between them. Germline V CDR1 and CDR2: MNHEY, SVGAGI. The CDR3 DNA reads as TGTGCCAGCAGTTACCTGGCAGGCCGTCCGGGGGTAGACCAGCCCCAGCATTTT. Translation: CASSYLAGRPGVDQPQHF.

The chain combines TRBV6-1 with TRBJ2-1; TRBD2 agrees at 10 bases. V gave up 5 bases and J gave up 1 base; unmatched junction bases: 8. Germline V lookup: CDR1 MNHNS, CDR2 SASEGT. This CDR3 has 17 residues. In DNA form, the CDR3 reads TGTGCCAGCAGTCTGGCTCTAGCGGGAGCTTCCTACAATGAGCAGTTCTTC. Its translation is CASSLALAGASYNEQFF.

Comment on this clonotype: At one boundary the junction diverges from the germline segment, which might be a read error. The rearrangement uses TRBV12-3 or TRBV12-4 and TRBJ2-6; D unclear. The CDR3 is 15 amino acids. CDR3 in amino acids: CAGSGRPSGDNVLTF. The CDR3 DNA follows: TGTGCCGGCAGTGGCAGACCCTCTGGGGACAACGTCCTGACTTTC.

Details on this clonotype: Mismatch with germline at one junction end may stem from a read error. CDR3 in amino acids: CSVEGGRGVGNYDYTF. The CDR3 nucleotides read TGCAGCGTTGAGGGGGGCAGGGGCGTTGGTAACTATGACTACACCTTC. V is TRBV29-1 and J is TRBJ1-2; weak D call: TRBD1 (6 bases). This CDR3 has 16 amino acids. Germline V gene sequence: CDR1 SQVTM, CDR2 ANQGSEA.

A note on this clonotype: At one end, the junction sequence differs from germline, possibly due to a read error. V gene TRBV28 combines with J gene TRBJ2-2; D is perhaps TRBD2 (5 bases). The CDR3 runs to 15 residues. Germline-derived CDR1 and CDR2 are MDHEN and SYDVKM. CDR3 sequence (DNA): TGTGCCAGCAACCCACCGAATAGGTACACCGGGGAGATGTTTTTT. It codes for CASNPPNRYTGEMFF.

The J gene is TRBJ2-1, the V gene TRBV19, with D hard to call. Germline V gives CDR1 LNHDA, CDR2 SQIVND (reference sequence). The CDR3 covers 13 residues. Deletions cut 4 bases from V and 5 bases from J, with 9 bases between. Here the CDR3 DNA reads TGTGCCAGTAGTAATGGTCCGGACAATGAGCAGTTCTTC. This sequence encodes CASSNGPDNEQFF.

A few counts support this clonotype. Written as DNA, the CDR3 is TGTGCCAGCAGTTGGGACCGGAACACCGGGGAGCTGTTTTTT. Its protein product is CASSWDRNTGELFF. The chain employs TRBV12-3 or TRBV12-4 and TRBJ2-2; either TRBD1 or TRBD2 may fit D (5 bases each). V was clipped by 4 bases and J by 1 base, with 7 bases between them. The CDR3 has 14 amino acids.